This TCR beta chain was profiled in a study of shared clonotypes between healthy human individuals. In the sorted-subset replicate PCRs, around 0.2 ug DNA, roughly 29,000 T cell genomes, was used. Clones were sequenced by immunoSEQ multiplex PCR, and TCRdb holds only the in-frame ones, with some missing. The profile shows roughly 1 million clones, about 75% of them singletons. There are a few counts of this clone. The origin of this receptor is a man aged 18-30 years in good health. The material sequenced was memory CD4+ T cells sorted from blood. Regarding subset: CD45RA-negative fraction.

CDR3 nucleotide sequence: TGTGCCAGCAGCCCTGAGGGTACGGGGATCAACTATGGCTACACCTTC. This translates into CASSPEGTGINYGYTF. V is TRBV4-2 and J is TRBJ1-2; D not resolved. V was shortened by 4 bases and J by 2 bases, with 17 bases between the two germline ends. CDR3 length: 16 residues. Per the germline V gene, CDR1 is LGHNA and CDR2 is YNFKEQ.